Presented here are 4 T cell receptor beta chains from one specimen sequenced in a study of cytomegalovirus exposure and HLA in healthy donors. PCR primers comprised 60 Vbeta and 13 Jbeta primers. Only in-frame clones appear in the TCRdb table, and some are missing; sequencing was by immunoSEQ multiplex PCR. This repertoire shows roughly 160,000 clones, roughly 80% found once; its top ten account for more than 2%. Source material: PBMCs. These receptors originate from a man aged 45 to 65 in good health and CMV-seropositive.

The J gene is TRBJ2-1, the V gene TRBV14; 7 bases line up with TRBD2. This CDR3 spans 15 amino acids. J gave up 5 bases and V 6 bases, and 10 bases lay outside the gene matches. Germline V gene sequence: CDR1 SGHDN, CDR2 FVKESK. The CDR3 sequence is CASSPMRGTNNEQFF. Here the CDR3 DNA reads TGTGCCAGCAGTCCCATGCGGGGGACTAACAATGAGCAGTTCTTC.

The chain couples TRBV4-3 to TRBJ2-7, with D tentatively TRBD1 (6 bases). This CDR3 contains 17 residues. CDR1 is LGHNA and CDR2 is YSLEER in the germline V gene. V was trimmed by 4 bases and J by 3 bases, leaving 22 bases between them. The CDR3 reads CASSPRTPFQGNYEQYF. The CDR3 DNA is TGCGCCAGCAGCCCCCGAACCCCCTTCCAGGGGAACTACGAGCAGTACTTC.

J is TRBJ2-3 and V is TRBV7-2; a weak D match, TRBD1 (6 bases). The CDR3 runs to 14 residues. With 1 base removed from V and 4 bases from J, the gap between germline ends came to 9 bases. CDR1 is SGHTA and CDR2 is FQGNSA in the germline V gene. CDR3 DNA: TGTGCCAGCAGCTTAGGGGGGCGTGCAGATACGCAGTATTTT. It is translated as CASSLGGRADTQYF.

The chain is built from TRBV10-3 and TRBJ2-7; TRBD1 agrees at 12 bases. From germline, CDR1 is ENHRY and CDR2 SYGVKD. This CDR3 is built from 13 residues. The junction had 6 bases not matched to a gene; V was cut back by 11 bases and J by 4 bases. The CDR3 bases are TGTGCCGTCGGGGACAGGGGGCTTTACGAGCAGTACTTC. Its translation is CAVGDRGLYEQYF.